This T cell receptor (beta chain) was profiled in a study of cytomegalovirus exposure and HLA in healthy donors (dated by TCRdb to the late 2010s). Concerning the study at large: An earlier analysis of more than 550 of the donors reported around 280 Gb of sequence data and 117 million unique TCR beta sequences obtained from approximately 180 million T cells. An early release covering over 500 HLA-typed donors comprised about 310 gigabases of sequencing data and approximately 85 million unique TCR sequences. The genetic ancestry cluster associated with self-reported Caucasian donors included approximately 85% of the 300 to 400 genotyped donors. The study was designed to test whether signatures of past pathogen exposure could be identified by cataloging public T cell receptors. The study profiled the T cell repertoires of more than 500 subjects by immunosequencing and related them to cytomegalovirus serostatus. Besides the first cohort of more than 650 subjects, a separate validation cohort made up of around 120 different subjects was used. To predict cytomegalovirus infection status, the study brought together high-throughput TCR immunosequencing, statistical association of individual TCRs with disease status, and machine learning. A later analysis re-examined previously published TCR beta repertoires from over 500 donors and added high-resolution HLA genotyping to investigate patterns of TCR occurrence. Rather than using new phenotypic data, the later analysis identified candidate immune exposures from TCR beta sequences and from how often those sequences occurred across donors. An earlier analysis of approximately 500 of the donors applied high-throughput TCR beta sequencing to assess whether each TCR beta V gene segment acted as functional or pseudogenic. Donor age, sex, ethnicity and CMV serostatus were compiled together with the repertoire data. A later genetic analysis used genome-wide SNP genotypes for about 65% of the roughly 670 donors, treating that subset as a discovery cohort. Every discovery cohort repertoire had been produced on one sequencing platform. HLA typing included class I and class II loci at four-digit resolution. Typing coverage varied by locus: about 620-630 donors for A, B, C, DRB1 and DQB1; around 560 for DQA1; approximately 570 for DPA1; approximately 450 for DPB1. A handful of DR-DQ haplotypes were handled as single units for association and clustering because linkage in the cohort was strong. On average, around 230,000 unique TCR beta nucleotide sequences were sequenced per donor among roughly 430 genotyped donors of the cohort, with roughly 18% of those sequences being non-productive. What the work shows at the level of the full study, not this receptor alone: The authors suggested that the approach could potentially be generalized to other disease states and immunological phenotypes. The cohort was sequenced for TCR beta chains only, and without alpha or paired-chain data the features that could be detected were limited. A later analysis associated 16,951 TCR beta sequences with specific HLA alleles at a false discovery rate of 0.05. Because HLA typing was missing for some donors at each locus, association tests included only the typed subset. The sequencing pipeline was judged likely to have produced a cluster of highly shared sequence variants as a technical artifact. A later analysis found that TCR association rates varied across HLA loci, with DRB1 alleles showing the most associated TCRs and HLA-C alleles the fewest. According to a later analysis, most CMV-associated TCR beta chains appeared to be HLA-restricted, and the HLA associations seemed to be driven largely by CMV exposure. A few of the identified cytomegalovirus-associated TCR beta chains were confirmed in vitro to be specific for cytomegalovirus antigens. V-gene and J-gene trimming of TCR beta chains was associated with a missense DCLRE1C variant in a later genetic analysis, and the association was replicated in an independent cohort. Across donors, most TCR sequences were observed very rarely, whereas some public TCRs were present in many individuals. An earlier analysis of around 600 of the donors showed that most TCR beta V segments appeared in productive rearrangements either about 87% or about 30% of the time, which broadly matched IMGT annotations. Because the 87-base-pair reads could not distinguish some IMGT-functional V segments, including TRBV6-2 and TRBV6-3, those segments were excluded. Correlated functional status among segregating V segments might reflect linkage disequilibrium, but an unknown experimental factor could not be ruled out. The earlier analysis of a few hundred of the donors excluded over 15 rarely observed V segments, including chromosome 9 orphons, because counts were too low. The study gave a list of some 150 TCR beta chains associated with cytomegalovirus. For the cohort, immune exposure information was limited to CMV serostatus. A further reported finding was that TCR beta sequences accurately predicted the HLA-A and HLA-B alleles for most subjects in the first cohort. Roughly uniform sequencing depth across donors was assumed in presence/absence analyses, although this assumption may not hold. A later analysis reported that several top co-occurrence clusters appeared linked to parvovirus B19, influenza, CMV and Epstein-Barr virus. Compared with the 666-donor mean, donors in an Asian-associated ancestry cluster had fewer N-insertions in productive TCRs, according to a later genetic analysis. In a later analysis, HLA-associated TCR beta chains showed more clonal expansion and lower generation probabilities than non-associated chains that were equally common. When HLA alleles, especially DR and DQ, strongly co-occurred, attributing TCR associations to individual alleles was difficult. Cytomegalovirus status was reported to be diagnosed by the classifier with high specificity and sensitivity in both the original and validation cohorts.

The cysteine opens and the phenylalanine closes a CDR3 of 14 amino acids. Here the CDR3 DNA is all that survives: 42 bases in frame from base 1. The V end loses 2 bases and the J end loses 3 bases, and a stretch of 11 bases separates them. According to the germline V gene, CDR1 reads KGHSH and CDR2 reads LQKENI. The cohort comprised some 700 healthy bone marrow donors. At the time of sampling, all cohort members were nominally healthy, though unrecorded immune exposures were likely present. The donor tested CMV seropositive, placing the donor among the 289 seropositive members of the cohort. A peripheral blood sample was provided by each donor, and peripheral blood mononuclear cells were used for TCR beta sequencing. The Qiagen DNeasy Blood Extraction Kit was used to extract genomic DNA from the blood cell samples. The library was prepared using the immunoSEQ multiplex PCR assay. A mixture of 60 forward primers for TCR Vbeta segments and 13 reverse primers for TCR Jbeta segments was used in the multiplex PCR. A multiplex PCR assay on genomic DNA amplified the CDR3 region of rearranged TCR beta genes. The amplified TCR beta libraries were sequenced on the Illumina HiSeq System as 87-base-pair reads. On the study's bioinformatics: Across the roughly 670 repertoires, a later analysis counted approximately 75 million unique TCR beta chains, about 10 million of which were shared by at least two donors. To remove PCR and sequencing errors, raw reads were error-corrected and collapsed into unique sequences using a nearest-neighbor algorithm that merged closely related sequences. CDR3 sequences were aligned to IMGT reference sequences to assign V, D and J gene segments. For a sequence to be retained, at least a six-nucleotide match to both a V gene segment and a J gene segment was required. A rearrangement counted as productive if the CDR3 had no stop codons and remained in frame with V and J, and every other rearrangement counted as non-productive. CDR3 was defined by IMGT convention, running from the second conserved V-encoded cysteine to the conserved J-encoded phenylalanine. Sequences without an unambiguous match to a single V gene segment were excluded from the earlier analysis of almost 600 of the donors. An earlier analysis of 500 to 600 of the donors classified V segments as functional when productive rearrangements were above 56.7% and as segregating when the standard deviation between donors was above 5%. To diagnose cytomegalovirus status from the catalog of TCR beta chain sequences, a statistical classification framework was built. In a later analysis, V and J genes were assigned by comparing TCR nucleotide sequences against IMGT/GENE-DB human TR gene sequences. Using the TCRdist pipeline, a later analysis assigned CDR3 sequences along with most-parsimonious VDJ recombination scenarios. In a later analysis, every TCR beta chain was defined by the combination of its CDR3 amino acid sequence and its V-gene family, and reads without a unique V-gene family were dropped. To address suspected cross-contamination and a sequencing artifact, a later analysis removed roughly 580 highly shared, low-generation-probability nucleotide sequences. For each public chain, a later analysis derived a clonal expansion index from normalized ranks of inferred template counts within each repertoire. Generation probabilities in a later analysis came from a VDJ recombination model fitted to out-of-frame rearrangements, and those results were checked against IGoR. In a later analysis, hypergeometric tests were used to score TCR-TCR, TCR-HLA and TCR-CMV co-occurrence, with a repertoire-size bias correction applied to TCR pairs. False discovery rates were estimated in a later analysis by permuting HLA or CMV assignments 20 times. In a later analysis, co-occurring TCRs were grouped with DBSCAN, and TCRdist sequence similarity was added when clustering was performed within HLA-allele-positive subsets. Repertoires with fewer than 30,000 or more than 120,000 public chains, plus five repertoires with anomalous nucleotide sharing, were excluded from co-occurrence clustering. This immuneACCESS table, as held by TCRdb, lists in-frame sequences with V and J called but not all clones. Of the missing ones, under half trace to an unresolved V gene in checked studies; the others have no known cause. V, J and clone size were drawn from that table, and D and trimming were deduced from the DNA. A total of some 150,000 clones appear in this sample, about 79% of them only once. The leading ten clones occupy approximately 1.8% of the sample.

As regards this clone: Its antigen specificity is not known. There are no base qualities to consult, and no much larger clone falls within one base.

The sequence was obtained from a female donor in good health and CMV-seropositive. The chain couples TRBV18 to TRBJ2-7; TRBD1 is perhaps the D gene, given 5 matching bases. Sequencing was performed on PBMCs. The CDR3 reads as follows: CASSPSQENYEQYF. The DNA reads as follows: TGTGCCAGCTCACCATCACAGGAAAACTACGAGCAGTACTTC.